This TCR beta chain was observed in a study of CD8 T cells in ankylosing spondylitis. General study points: The study identified a TCR beta motif of 7 or 8 highly homologous variants that appeared characteristic of ankylosing spondylitis blood.

TCRdb itself ran the 5' RACE reads through MiXCR, one entry per CDR3 protein. The sample shows about 390,000 distinct CDR3 sequences, under 25% of them seen only once. Germline V gene data show CDR1 as DFQATT and CDR2 as SNEGSKA (reference sequence). This CDR3 spans 14 amino acids. Trimming removed 1 base from V and 3 bases from J, with 10 bases in between. In the case of this clonotype: Its antigen is not known.

The TCR comes from a male donor with ankylosing spondylitis. Sequencing input: blood, either unsorted or a sorted T cell fraction (not recorded which). The rearrangement joins TRBV20-1 to TRBJ1-5; D remains ambiguous. CDR3 in amino acids: CSARVGGNNQPQHF. The CDR3 nucleotides read TGCAGTGCTAGAGTGGGCGGGAACAATCAGCCCCAGCATTTT.